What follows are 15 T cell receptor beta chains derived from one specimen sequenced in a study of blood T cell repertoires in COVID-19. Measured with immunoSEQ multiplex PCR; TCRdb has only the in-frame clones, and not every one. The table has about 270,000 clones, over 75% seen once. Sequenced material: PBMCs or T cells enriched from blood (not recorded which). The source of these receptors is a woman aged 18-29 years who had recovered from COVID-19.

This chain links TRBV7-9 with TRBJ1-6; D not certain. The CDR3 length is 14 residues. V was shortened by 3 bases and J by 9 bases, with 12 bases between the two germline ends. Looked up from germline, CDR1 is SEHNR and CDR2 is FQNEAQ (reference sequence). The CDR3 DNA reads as TGTGCCAGCAGCTTTTCGGGGAGCGGTTCACCCCTCCACTTT. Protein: CASSFSGSGSPLHF. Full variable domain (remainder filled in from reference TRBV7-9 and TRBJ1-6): DTGVSQNPRHKITKRGQNVTFRCDPISEHNRLYWYRQTLGQGPEFLTYFQNEAQLEKSRLLSDRFSAERPKGSFSTLEIQRTEQGDSAMYLCASSFSGSGSPLHFGNGTRLTVT.

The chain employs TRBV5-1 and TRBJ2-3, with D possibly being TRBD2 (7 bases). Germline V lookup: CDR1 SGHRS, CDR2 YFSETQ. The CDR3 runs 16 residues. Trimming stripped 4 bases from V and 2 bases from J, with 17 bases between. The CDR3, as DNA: TGCGCCAGCAGCCCATTTCAAGGGGGGGACACAGATACGCAGTATTTT. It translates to CASSPFQGGDTDTQYF.

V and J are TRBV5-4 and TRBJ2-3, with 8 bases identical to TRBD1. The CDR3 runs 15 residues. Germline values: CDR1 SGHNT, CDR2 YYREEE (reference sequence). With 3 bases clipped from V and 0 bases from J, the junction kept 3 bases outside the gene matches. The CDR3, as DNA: TGTGCCAGCAGCTGGGACAGGCAAAGCACAGATACGCAGTATTTT. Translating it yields CASSWDRQSTDTQYF.

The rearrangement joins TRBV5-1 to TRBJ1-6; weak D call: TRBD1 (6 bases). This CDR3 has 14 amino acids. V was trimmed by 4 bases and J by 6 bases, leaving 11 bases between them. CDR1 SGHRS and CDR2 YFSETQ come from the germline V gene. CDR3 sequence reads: CASSPGQINSPLHF. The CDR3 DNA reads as TGCGCCAGCAGCCCCGGACAGATTAATTCACCCCTCCACTTT.

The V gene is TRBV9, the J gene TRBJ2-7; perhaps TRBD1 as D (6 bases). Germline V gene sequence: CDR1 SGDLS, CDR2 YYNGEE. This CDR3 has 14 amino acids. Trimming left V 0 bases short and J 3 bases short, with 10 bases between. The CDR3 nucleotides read TGTGCCAGCAGCGTAGGACAGGACGGCTACGAGCAGTACTTC. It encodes CASSVGQDGYEQYF. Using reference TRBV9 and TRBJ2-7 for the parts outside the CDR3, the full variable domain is DSGVTQTPKHLITATGQRVTLRCSPRSGDLSVYWYQQSLDQGLQFLIQYYNGEERAKGNILERFSAQQFPDLHSELNLSSLELGDSALYFCASSVGQDGYEQYFGPGTRLTVT.

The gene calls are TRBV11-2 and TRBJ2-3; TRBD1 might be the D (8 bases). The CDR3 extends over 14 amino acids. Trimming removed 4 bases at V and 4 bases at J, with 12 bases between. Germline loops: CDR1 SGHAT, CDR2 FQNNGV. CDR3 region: CASSSTGGADTQYF. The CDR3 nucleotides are TGTGCCAGCAGCTCAACAGGGGGGGCAGATACGCAGTATTTT.

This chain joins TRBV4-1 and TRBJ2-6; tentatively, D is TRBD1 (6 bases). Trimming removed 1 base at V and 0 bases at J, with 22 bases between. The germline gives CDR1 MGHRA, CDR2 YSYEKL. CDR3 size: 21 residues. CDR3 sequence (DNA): TGCGCCAGCAGCCAAGTCTACGGCGGTGGGGGCCAACTCTCTGGGGCCAACGTCCTGACTTTC. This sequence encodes CASSQVYGGGGQLSGANVLTF.

This CDR3 reads CAWSRTGRQPQHF. The CDR3, as DNA: TGTGCCTGGAGTCGGACAGGGCGTCAGCCCCAGCATTTT. This sequence joins TRBV30 and TRBJ1-5; TRBD1 agrees at 8 bases. Trimming cost V 2 bases and J 6 bases; bases outside gene matches: 3. This CDR3 has 13 amino acids. Germline values: CDR1 GTSNPN, CDR2 SVGIG (reference sequence).

CDR3 DNA sequence: TGTGCCAGCAGTCTCCGGACTAGCCTCCGAAATGAGCAGTTCTTC. Translating it yields CASSLRTSLRNEQFF. This sequence joins TRBV28 and TRBJ2-1, with 8 bases identical to TRBD2. The CDR3 is made up of 15 amino acids. CDR1 is MDHEN and CDR2 is SYDVKM in the germline V gene. The V segment lost 5 bases and the J segment 7 bases; nucleotides outside the gene matches: 10.

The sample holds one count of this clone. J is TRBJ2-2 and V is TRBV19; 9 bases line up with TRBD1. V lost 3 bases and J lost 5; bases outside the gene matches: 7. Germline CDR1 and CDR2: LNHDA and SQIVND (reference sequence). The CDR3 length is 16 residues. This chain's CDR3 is CASSILGQGNTGELFF. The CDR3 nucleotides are TGTGCCAGTAGTATCCTTGGACAGGGGAATACCGGGGAGCTGTTTTTT. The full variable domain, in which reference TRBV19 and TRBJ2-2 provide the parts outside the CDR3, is DGGITQSPKYLFRKEGQNVTLSCEQNLNHDAMYWYRQDPGQGLRLIYYSQIVNDFQKGDIAEGYSVSREKKESFPLTVTSAQKNPTAFYLCASSILGQGNTGELFFGEGSRLTVL.

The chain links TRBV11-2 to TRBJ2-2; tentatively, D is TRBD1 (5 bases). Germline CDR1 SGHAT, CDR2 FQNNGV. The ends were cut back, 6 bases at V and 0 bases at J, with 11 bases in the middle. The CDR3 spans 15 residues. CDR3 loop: CASSSTDTNTGELFF. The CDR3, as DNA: TGTGCCAGCAGTTCGACAGATACGAACACCGGGGAGCTGTTTTTT.

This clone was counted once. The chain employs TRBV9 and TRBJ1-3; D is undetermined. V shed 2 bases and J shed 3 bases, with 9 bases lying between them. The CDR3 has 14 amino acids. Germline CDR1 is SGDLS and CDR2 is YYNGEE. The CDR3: CASSVGQDGNTIYF. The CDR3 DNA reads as TGTGCCAGCAGCGTTGGCCAGGATGGAAACACCATATATTTT.

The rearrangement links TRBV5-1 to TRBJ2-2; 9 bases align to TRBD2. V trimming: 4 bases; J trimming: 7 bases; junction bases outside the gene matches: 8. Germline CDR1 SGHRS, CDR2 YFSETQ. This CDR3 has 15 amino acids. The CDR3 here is CASSPRGGEHGELFF. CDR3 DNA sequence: TGCGCCAGCAGCCCCCGCGGGGGGGAGCACGGGGAGCTGTTTTTT. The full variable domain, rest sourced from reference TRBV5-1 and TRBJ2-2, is KAGVTQTPRYLIKTRGQQVTLSCSPISGHRSVSWYQQTPGQGLQFLFEYFSETQRNKGNFPGRFSGRQFSNSRSEMNVSTLELGDSALYLCASSPRGGEHGELFFGEGSRLTVL.

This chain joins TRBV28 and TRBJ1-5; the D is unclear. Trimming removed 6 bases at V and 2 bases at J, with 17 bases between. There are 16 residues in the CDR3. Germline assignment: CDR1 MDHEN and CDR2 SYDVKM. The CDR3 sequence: CASRGRRLGGNQPQHF. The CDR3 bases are TGTGCCAGCAGGGGTAGACGCCTAGGCGGCAATCAGCCCCAGCATTTT.

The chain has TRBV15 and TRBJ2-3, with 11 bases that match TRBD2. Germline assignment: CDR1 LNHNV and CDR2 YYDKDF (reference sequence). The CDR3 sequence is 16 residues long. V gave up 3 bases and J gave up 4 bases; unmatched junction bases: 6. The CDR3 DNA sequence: TGTGCCACCAGCAGGGTAGCGGGGGGGCATCCAGATACGCAGTATTTT. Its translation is CATSRVAGGHPDTQYF.